The 12 T cell receptor beta chains below come from one sample, sequenced in a study of T cells after posttransplantation cyclophosphamide. Measured with immunoSEQ multiplex PCR; TCRdb has only the in-frame clones, and not every one. The table lists under 75,000 clones, 93% of them singletons, with roughly 2.9% in the top ten. Sequenced: PBMCs. These receptors were collected from a woman aged 25-40 years in good health and a related stem cell transplant donor.

The chain recombines TRBV4-2 with TRBJ2-5; D possibly corresponds to TRBD1 (5 bases). The V end lost 1 base, the J end lost 5 bases, and 11 bases lay between the germline ends. Germline CDR1 reads LGHNA; CDR2 reads YNFKEQ. CDR3 length: 14 residues. This CDR3 is CASSQGGLEETQYF. CDR3 bases: TGTGCCAGCAGCCAAGGGGGCCTCGAGGAGACCCAGTACTTC.

V is TRBV19 and J is TRBJ2-7; 9 bases line up with TRBD1. The V segment lost 5 bases and the J segment 5 bases; nucleotides outside the gene matches: 10. The CDR3 is 15 residues long. Germline assignment: CDR1 LNHDA and CDR2 SQIVND (reference sequence). In DNA form, the CDR3 reads TGTGCCAGTAGTCCCGGACAGGGGCAATTCCACGAGCAGTACTTC. The encoded protein is CASSPGQGQFHEQYF.

This chain connects TRBV6-4 to TRBJ1-1, with no clear D. V was shortened by 4 bases and J by 0 bases, with 9 bases between the two germline ends. The CDR3 runs 14 residues. CDR1 is MRHNA and CDR2 is SNTAGT in the germline V gene. CDR3 sequence: CASSGGEMNTEAFF. CDR3 coding DNA: TGTGCCAGCAGTGGTGGGGAGATGAACACTGAAGCTTTCTTT.

The chain joins TRBV7-9 to TRBJ2-7, with 8 bases aligning to TRBD1. The J segment lost 2 bases and the V segment lost 5 bases, leaving 8 bases of the junction unmatched. This CDR3 is 15 amino acids long. From germline, CDR1 is SEHNR and CDR2 FQNEAQ (reference sequence). DNA of the CDR3: TGTGCCAGCAGCGCTGGGGGACAGGCCCCCTACGAGCAGTACTTC. It codes for CASSAGGQAPYEQYF.

This rearrangement joins TRBV5-1 to TRBJ1-2; D remains unclear. The CDR3 totals 12 residues. Germline-derived CDR1 and CDR2 are SGHRS and YFSETQ. V was cut by 1 base and J by 4 bases, with 5 bases left in between. In DNA, the CDR3 is TGCGCCAGCAGCTTGCTGGGCTATGGCTACACCTTC. It yields the protein CASSLLGYGYTF.

The V gene is TRBV5-1, the J gene TRBJ2-3; D gene ambiguous. The CDR3 spans 12 residues. Germline V gene lookup returns CDR1 SGHRS and CDR2 YFSETQ. Trimming stripped 3 bases from V and 2 bases from J, with 4 bases between. CDR3 nucleotides: TGCGCCAGCAGCTCAAACACAGATACGCAGTATTTT. Protein product: CASSSNTDTQYF. Full variable domain (outside the CDR3, taken from reference TRBV5-1 and TRBJ2-3): KAGVTQTPRYLIKTRGQQVTLSCSPISGHRSVSWYQQTPGQGLQFLFEYFSETQRNKGNFPGRFSGRQFSNSRSEMNVSTLELGDSALYLCASSSNTDTQYFGPGTRLTVL.

The chain links TRBV5-4 to TRBJ2-5, with 8 bases lining up with TRBD1. There are 15 residues in the CDR3. Germline V gives CDR1 SGHNT, CDR2 YYREEE (reference sequence). V trimming: 3 bases; J trimming: 5 bases; junction bases outside the gene matches: 9. CDR3 protein: CASSSGTGTSETQYF. CDR3 in DNA: TGTGCCAGCAGCTCCGGGACAGGAACTTCGGAGACCCAGTACTTC.

The chain links TRBV7-2 to TRBJ2-1; D not certain. CDR1 and CDR2 (germline): SGHTA, FQGNSA. The germline V and J ends were trimmed by 0 bases and 7 bases, with 4 bases remaining between them. The CDR3 is 12 residues long. DNA for the CDR3: TGTGCCAGCAGCTTAGCGTTTAATGAGCAGTTCTTC. Its translation is CASSLAFNEQFF.

This clone was seen more than once but under ten times. The V call is TRBV4-3, the J call TRBJ2-7, with 7 positions matching TRBD1. CDR3 length equals 17 residues. Looked up from germline, CDR1 is LGHNA and CDR2 is YSLEER. Trimming cost V 4 bases and J 0 bases; bases outside gene matches: 12. The CDR3 here is CASSPQGGSRSSYEQYF. DNA for the CDR3: TGCGCCAGCAGCCCCCAAGGGGGCAGCCGGAGCTCCTACGAGCAGTACTTC.

CDR3: CASSPRTGRNTGELFF. Written as DNA, the CDR3 is TGTGCCAGCAGCCCCCGGACAGGGAGGAACACCGGGGAGCTGTTTTTT. The gene calls are TRBV11-3 and TRBJ2-2; 8 bases are a match to TRBD1. V was clipped by 5 bases and J by 1 base; unmatched bases: 6. Germline loops: CDR1 SGHNT, CDR2 YENEEA. This CDR3 has 16 residues.

The rearrangement uses TRBV20-1 and TRBJ1-2; D not certain. V was pared by 4 bases and J by 8 bases, with 8 bases between. The CDR3 loop spans 10 amino acids. CDR1 DFQATT and CDR2 SNEGSKA come from the germline V gene (reference sequence). The CDR3 here is CSAIPDGYTF. CDR3 sequence (DNA): TGCAGTGCTATCCCTGACGGCTACACCTTC.

The chain combines TRBV5-1 with TRBJ1-6; D unclear. This CDR3 spans 17 amino acids. The V gene lost 4 bases and the J gene lost 0 bases, with 14 bases spanning the gap. Germline values: CDR1 SGHRS, CDR2 YFSETQ. In nucleotides, the CDR3 is TGCGCCAGCAGCCGGGATGGACGGAGCTCCTATAATTCACCCCTCCACTTT. This translates into CASSRDGRSSYNSPLHF.